This TCR beta chain was found in a study of T cells expressing NK-cell markers. Study overall: Eight donors were sequenced, seven testing HCMV-seropositive and one testing seronegative.

The germline V gene encodes CDR1 LGHDT and CDR2 YNNKEL (reference sequence). The CDR3 consists of 17 residues. With the 5' RACE reads reprocessed, TCRdb shows one record per CDR3 protein and no DNA. The ten most abundant clones cover 1.4% of a sample with under 600,000 distinct CDR3 sequences. This chain joins TRBV3-1 and TRBJ2-3; there is no DNA to check the TCRdb D call of TRBD2. The receptor's source is a woman aged 45 to 65 in good health. The sequenced sample was blood T cells: a sorted CD56 or NKG2C T cell subset, CD4+ or CD8+ T cells, or bulk PBMC T cells (not recorded which). The CDR3 reads CASSPWVLAQSTDTQYF.